Each of the 11 T cell receptor beta chains below was sequenced from the same sample in a study of cytotoxic CD8 clonotypes in ibrutinib-treated CLL. This table comes from immunoSEQ multiplex PCR, and its TCRdb copy is limited to in-frame clones, with some not included. The table has about 50,000 clones, roughly 57% seen once; the top ten hold approximately 30%. Source: PBMCs, taken after 24 months of ibrutinib treatment. Receptors originate from a human donor with chronic lymphocytic leukemia.

This clone was counted between two and nine times. J is TRBJ1-2 and V is TRBV7-9, with 10 bases fitting TRBD1. Germline V lookup: CDR1 SEHNR, CDR2 FQNEAQ (reference sequence). The CDR3 sequence is 16 residues long. V lost 5 bases and J lost 8; bases outside the gene matches: 14. CDR3 coding DNA: TGTGCCAGCAGCGCGGACCCGGGACAGGGGACCCTCGGCTACACCTTC. Its translation is CASSADPGQGTLGYTF.

The J gene is TRBJ1-1, the V gene TRBV2, with a possible D match to TRBD1 (6 bases). V lost 6 bases, J lost 0 bases, and 14 bases lay in between. CDR3 size: 15 residues. From germline, CDR1 is SNHLY and CDR2 FYNNEI. CDR3 in DNA: TGTGCCAGCAGCGATCGACAGGTCATGAACACTGAAGCTTTCTTT. It codes for CASSDRQVMNTEAFF.

V is TRBV2 and J is TRBJ2-7; a possible D gene is TRBD1 (6 bases). Germline CDR1 reads SNHLY; CDR2 reads FYNNEI. This CDR3 is built from 14 residues. Trimming removed 8 bases at V and 5 bases at J, with 19 bases between. The CDR3 coding sequence is TGTGCCAGCGGAGGACAGACAATAAGGGACGAGCAGTACTTC. Its translation is CASGGQTIRDEQYF.

The chain carries TRBV16 and TRBJ1-3; D is ambiguous. The CDR3 covers 16 residues. The germline CDR1 and CDR2 sequences are KGHSY and FQNENV. The ends were cut back, 0 bases at V and 0 bases at J, with 9 bases in the middle. The CDR3 spells CASSQSHSFSGNTIYF. The CDR3 DNA follows: TGTGCCAGCAGCCAATCCCACAGTTTCTCTGGAAACACCATATATTTT.

The chain joins TRBV25-1 to TRBJ1-6; TRBD1 matches at 8 bases. The CDR3 spans 16 residues. Germline V gives CDR1 MGHDK, CDR2 SYGVNS. With 0 bases clipped from V and 6 bases from J, the junction kept 4 bases outside the gene matches. CDR3: CASSEYGGTGNSPLHF. The CDR3 nucleotides are TGTGCCAGCAGTGAATACGGGGGGACAGGTAATTCACCCCTCCACTTT.

This clone was seen a few times. The chain is built from TRBV7-9 and TRBJ1-2; possible D gene TRBD1, 6 bases. The length of the CDR3 is 12 residues. Per the germline V gene, CDR1 is SEHNR and CDR2 is FQNEAQ (reference sequence). Trimming left V 6 bases short and J 3 bases short, with 8 bases between. CDR3 region: CASSNRDYGYTF. CDR3 DNA sequence: TGTGCCAGCAGTAACAGGGACTATGGCTACACCTTC.

This clone was observed a handful of times. The V gene is TRBV6-5, the J gene TRBJ2-6; tentatively, D is TRBD1 or TRBD2 (5 bases each). The CDR3 spans 15 residues. The V end was cut by 10 bases, the J end by 0 bases, with 13 bases between. The germline CDR1 and CDR2 sequences are MNHEY and SVGAGI. The CDR3 reads CATSLGDSGANVLTF. DNA for the CDR3: TGTGCCACATCGTTGGGGGACTCTGGGGCCAACGTCCTGACTTTC.

This clone appeared a few times. The V gene is TRBV11-2, the J gene TRBJ2-7, with D hard to call. The CDR3 sequence is 14 residues long. Germline CDR1 reads SGHAT; CDR2 reads FQNNGV. V gave up 5 bases and J gave up 6 bases, with 17 bases separating them. CDR3 nucleotide sequence: TGTGCCAGCAGCCCCGGGTCTGAATTAGGCGAGCAGTACTTC. Translating gives CASSPGSELGEQYF.

The V call is TRBV11-2, the J call TRBJ2-3, with a weak D call TRBD2 (6 bases). The CDR3 consists of 16 residues. The germline V and J ends were trimmed by 0 bases and 7 bases, with 17 bases remaining between them. Germline CDR1 and CDR2: SGHAT and FQNNGV. CDR3 amino acids: CASSLDGGFGTNTQYF. The CDR3 nucleotides are TGTGCCAGCAGCTTAGATGGGGGGTTTGGGACCAATACGCAGTATTTT.

The chain employs TRBV29-1 and TRBJ2-1; D not resolved. Trimming shortened V by 7 bases and J by 9 bases, and 13 bases separated the two germline ends. CDR1 is SQVTM and CDR2 is ANQGSEA in the germline V gene. The CDR3 is made up of 11 amino acids. The CDR3 protein is CSEGRLGEQFF. DNA for the CDR3: TGCAGCGAAGGGCGGTTGGGTGAGCAGTTCTTC.

CDR3 region: CASSLGQPTEAFF. CDR3 nucleotide sequence: TGCGCCAGCAGCTTGGGCCAGCCTACTGAAGCTTTCTTT. The chain carries TRBV5-1 and TRBJ1-1, with unresolved D. Germline V gene data show CDR1 as SGHRS and CDR2 as YFSETQ. The CDR3 is made up of 13 amino acids. Trimming removed 0 bases at V and 5 bases at J, with 8 bases between.